These 16 T cell receptor beta chains were sequenced from one sample in a study of CD8 T cells in Susac syndrome. When the RNA was reverse transcribed, random hexamers were used with an input of roughly 0.5 to 1 ug. TCRdb called the immunoSEQ multiplex PCR reads again in MiXCR, with one record for every CDR3 protein. This table has about 130,000 distinct CDR3 sequences, about 90% appearing once. Specimen: CD8+ T cells from PBMCs. Every receptor here comes from a human donor with multiple sclerosis.

This clonotype was observed a few times. The chain joins TRBV7-9 to TRBJ2-1; no reliable D call. The CDR3 is 16 residues long. Germline V gene sequence: CDR1 SEHNR, CDR2 FQNEAQ (reference sequence). With 1 base removed from V and 3 bases from J, the gap between germline ends came to 13 bases. The CDR3 reads CASSLVYGVGYNEQFF. CDR3 bases: TGTGCCAGCAGCTTAGTATACGGAGTCGGCTACAATGAGCAGTTCTTC.

This chain joins TRBV7-8 and TRBJ1-2; D perhaps matches TRBD1 (5 bases). Germline values: CDR1 SGHVS, CDR2 FQNEAQ. Trimming cost V 5 bases and J 5 bases, with 21 bases left between them. This CDR3 spans 16 amino acids. Here the CDR3 DNA reads TGTGCCAGCAGCGCGACAACCAGCTTGGGGGATTATGGCTACACCTTC. Its protein product is CASSATTSLGDYGYTF.

The chain uses TRBV3-1 and TRBJ1-5, with unresolved D. Germline V gene lookup returns CDR1 LGHDT and CDR2 YNNKEL (reference sequence). Trimming removed 3 bases from V and 9 bases from J, with 12 bases in between. CDR3 length: 13 residues. CDR3 sequence reads: CASSQTPWPPQHF. As DNA, the CDR3 is TGTGCCAGCAGCCAGACCCCTTGGCCGCCCCAGCATTTT.

CDR3 sequence: CASHPIGVDSYEQYF. CDR3 in DNA: TGTGCCAGCCACCCAATAGGGGTAGACTCCTACGAGCAGTACTTC. The rearrangement links TRBV7-9 to TRBJ2-7, with a weak D call TRBD1 (5 bases). V was trimmed by 8 bases and J by 0 bases, leaving 17 bases between them. Per germline, CDR1 SEHNR and CDR2 FQNEAQ (reference sequence). There are 15 residues in the CDR3.

The chain uses TRBV30 and TRBJ1-2; D unclear. The CDR3 loop spans 13 amino acids. Trimming pared 4 bases from V and 8 bases from J, leaving 17 bases between. Per germline, CDR1 GTSNPN and CDR2 SVGIG (reference sequence). CDR3: CAWNSNPTGGYTF. The CDR3 nucleotides read TGTGCCTGGAACAGCAATCCCACCGGGGGCTACACCTTC.

The chain carries TRBV29-1 and TRBJ1-1; 7 bases align to TRBD1. CDR1 is SQVTM and CDR2 is ANQGSEA in the germline V gene. V lost 2 bases and J lost 7; bases outside the gene matches: 4. The CDR3 extends over 12 amino acids. CDR3 nucleotide sequence: TGCAGCGTTGAATCGGGACAGATTGAAGCTTTCTTT. Translation: CSVESGQIEAFF. The whole variable domain, filled in from reference TRBV29-1 and TRBJ1-1, reads SAVISQKPSRDICQRGTSLTIQCQVDSQVTMMFWYRQQPGQSLTLIATANQGSEATYESGFVIDKFPISRPNLTFSTLTVSNMSPEDSSIYLCSVESGQIEAFFGQGTRLTVV.

This clonotype is a singleton in its sample. This chain connects TRBV12-5 to TRBJ1-5; TRBD1 is a possible D gene (6 bases). The CDR3 covers 13 residues. Germline V gene sequence: CDR1 LGHNT, CDR2 FRNRAP. Trimming removed 1 base at V and 6 bases at J, with 7 bases between. The CDR3 DNA is TGTGCTAGTGGTTTGGGGACAGTTCAGCCCCAGCATTTT. Its translation is CASGLGTVQPQHF.

The chain joins TRBV4-2 to TRBJ2-7; no clear D gene. This CDR3 has 14 residues. CDR1 LGHNA and CDR2 YNFKEQ come from the germline V gene. Trimming cost V 0 bases and J 3 bases, with 9 bases left between them. The CDR3 is CASSQDGKDYEQYF. CDR3 coding DNA: TGTGCCAGCAGCCAAGATGGCAAAGACTACGAGCAGTACTTC.

V and J are TRBV12-3 or TRBV12-4 and TRBJ2-1; 10 nucleotides agree with TRBD2. The CDR3 spans 14 residues. The junction had 4 bases not matched to a gene; V was cut back by 2 bases and J by 9 bases. The CDR3 reads CASSLSASGSEQFF. The CDR3, as DNA: TGTGCCAGCAGTTTATCCGCTAGCGGGAGTGAGCAGTTCTTC.

The rearrangement links TRBV6-1 to TRBJ2-2; 12 bases are shared with TRBD2. The germline gives CDR1 MNHNS, CDR2 SASEGT. The CDR3 runs to 15 residues. Germline trimming cut 4 bases from V and 3 bases from J; bases unmatched to any gene: 0. Here the CDR3 DNA reads TGTGCCAGCAGTGGACTAGCGGGAGACACCGGGGAGCTGTTTTTT. Amino acids: CASSGLAGDTGELFF.

This rearrangement joins TRBV6-5 to TRBJ1-1, with D uncertain. This CDR3 has 13 amino acids. The V and J ends lost 5 bases and 1 base respectively, with 8 bases between them. Germline lookup yields CDR1 MNHEY and CDR2 SVGAGI. CDR3 protein: CASSMNWNTEAFF. DNA of the CDR3: TGTGCCAGCAGTATGAACTGGAACACTGAAGCTTTCTTT.

The genes are TRBV4-1 and TRBJ2-2; 9 bases fit TRBD1. J was trimmed by 6 bases and V by 5 bases; bases with no gene match: 4. The CDR3 consists of 14 residues. Per the germline V gene, CDR1 is MGHRA and CDR2 is YSYEKL. The CDR3 sequence: CASSFHRGPGELFF. DNA of the CDR3: TGCGCCAGCAGCTTCCACAGGGGGCCCGGGGAGCTGTTTTTT.

The gene calls are TRBV6-2 or TRBV6-3 and TRBJ2-7; possibly TRBD1 for D (6 bases). Per germline, CDR1 MNHEY and CDR2 SVGEGT. Trimming cost V 5 bases and J 3 bases, with 17 bases left between them. CDR3 length: 15 residues. CDR3 nucleotides: TGTGCCAGCAGTAATCACAGGGTGACGGACTACGAGCAGTACTTC. Its translation: CASSNHRVTDYEQYF.

The chain combines TRBV27 with TRBJ2-7; D remains unclear. V lost 5 bases, J lost 5 bases, and 10 bases lay in between. The germline V gene has CDR1 MNHEY and CDR2 SMNVEV (reference sequence). The CDR3 length is 12 residues. CDR3 coding DNA: TGTGCCAGCAGTCCGAAGGAAGACGAGCAGTACTTC. Protein: CASSPKEDEQYF.

The chain uses TRBV27 and TRBJ2-3, with 7 nucleotides matching TRBD2. Losses at the gene ends were 4 bases for V and 0 bases for J; bases not matched to a gene: 7. The CDR3 has 16 residues. Germline CDR1 reads MNHEY; CDR2 reads SMNVEV (reference sequence). CDR3 amino acids: CASSSIGLDSTDTQYF. DNA of the CDR3: TGTGCCAGCAGTTCAATTGGACTAGATAGCACAGATACGCAGTATTTT.

The rearrangement links TRBV7-8 to TRBJ1-1; TRBD1 matches at 7 bases. The germline gives CDR1 SGHVS, CDR2 FQNEAQ. With V trimmed by 5 bases and J by 5 bases, 23 bases remained unmatched. The CDR3 covers 19 residues. The CDR3 DNA follows: TGTGCCAGCAGCCCTAGCCGGCCGGCCGGACTCCCCAGGGGGACTGAAGCTTTCTTT. Protein sequence: CASSPSRPAGLPRGTEAFF.